Sequencing of this T cell receptor (beta chain) was carried out in a study of OX40 agonist ivuxolimab in advanced cancers. Regarding the study as a whole: In the 0.1 to 3.0 mg/kg range, CD4+ and CD8+ blood T cells had expanded clonally by week 6.

For this clone: Its target is unknown.

Measured with immunoSEQ multiplex PCR; TCRdb has only the in-frame clones, and not every one. The sample lists under 45,000 clones; over 75% were seen once. The receptor's source is an adult with an advanced solid tumor such as melanoma, head and neck, liver or kidney cancer. Sequenced here: CD4+ or CD8+ T cells sorted from blood, sampled in a trial of the OX40 agonist ivuxolimab.

In nucleotides, the CDR3 is TGTGCCAGCAGTGGCATGGGACAGCCCCAAGAGACCCAGTACTTC. Encoded protein: CASSGMGQPQETQYF. The chain uses TRBV6-6 and TRBJ2-5; 7 positions agree with TRBD1. Germline CDR1 is MNHNY and CDR2 is SVGAGI (reference sequence). V shed 5 bases and J 1 base; nucleotides not matched to a gene: 7. The CDR3 has 15 amino acids.